Each of the 17 T cell receptor beta chains below was sequenced from the same sample in a study of spatial heterogeneity in lung cancer. This sample's time point: sample taken at primary tumor resection. TCRdb fed the 5' RACE reads into MiXCR, producing one record per CDR3 protein. The repertoire holds tens of thousands of distinct CDR3 sequences, with under 8.5% as singletons. The specimen was PBMCs, collected at surgery. Receptors were obtained from a male donor with early-stage non-small cell lung cancer.

There are many counts of this clonotype. The chain links TRBV28 to TRBJ2-5; D is ambiguous. CDR1 is MDHEN and CDR2 is SYDVKM in the germline V gene. CDR3 length: 14 residues. Between the trimmed V and J ends, which lost 2 bases and 3 bases, there was a span of 10 bases. The DNA of the CDR3 is TGTGCCAGCAGTTTAAAGGGATATGAAGAGACCCAGTACTTC. Protein sequence: CASSLKGYEETQYF.

This clonotype was recorded at least ten times. The rearrangement links TRBV6-6 to TRBJ2-6; 7 bases agree with TRBD2. Per germline, CDR1 MNHNY and CDR2 SVGAGI (reference sequence). The CDR3 extends over 17 amino acids. V lost 7 bases, J lost 0 bases, and 9 bases stayed unmatched. The CDR3 is CASTTLAAISGANVLTF. The CDR3 nucleotides are TGTGCCAGCACTACCCTAGCGGCAATCTCTGGGGCCAACGTCCTGACTTTC.

Judged by abundance, this clonotype is medium-sized. J is TRBJ2-1 and V is TRBV5-1; 8 bases fit TRBD1. This CDR3 comprises 15 residues. With V trimmed by 3 bases and J by 7 bases, 9 bases remained unmatched. Germline V lookup: CDR1 SGHRS, CDR2 YFSETQ. The CDR3 loop reads CASSSQGGRINEQFF. CDR3 bases: TGCGCCAGCAGCTCACAGGGGGGAAGGATAAATGAGCAGTTCTTC.

In its sample, this clonotype was seen a few times. CDR3: CASSPTRGPGYNEQFF. The CDR3 DNA follows: TGTGCCAGCAGCCCAACAAGGGGGCCTGGGTACAATGAGCAGTTCTTC. V gene TRBV9 combines with J gene TRBJ2-1, with 7 bases that match TRBD1. The CDR3 loop spans 16 amino acids. Germline V lookup: CDR1 SGDLS, CDR2 YYNGEE. After removal of 4 bases from V and 4 bases from J, the junction contained 11 bases not matched to a gene.

This chain joins TRBV24-1 and TRBJ2-3, with TRBD1 matching 8 bases. J was trimmed by 5 bases and V by 9 bases; bases with no gene match: 6. This CDR3 has 13 residues. CDR1 and CDR2 (germline): KGHDR, SFDVKD. Here the CDR3 reads CATGDRGIDTQYF. In DNA, the CDR3 is TGTGCCACCGGCGACAGGGGAATAGATACGCAGTATTTT.

Ten or more counts support this clonotype. The chain combines TRBV10-3 with TRBJ2-5; tentatively, D is TRBD1 (5 bases). V was shortened by 11 bases and J by 4 bases, with 11 bases between the two germline ends. CDR1 and CDR2 from the germline V gene are ENHRY and SYGVKD. The CDR3 totals 11 residues. The CDR3 is CAVQRGETQYF. CDR3 DNA sequence: TGTGCCGTTCAAAGGGGAGAGACCCAGTACTTC.

J is TRBJ2-1 and V is TRBV7-8, with D perhaps matching TRBD2 (7 bases). V was clipped by 5 bases and J by 5 bases, with 19 bases between them. The germline V gene encodes CDR1 SGHVS and CDR2 FQNEAQ. The CDR3 is 16 residues long. The CDR3 sequence: CASSLGGLADNNEQFF. The CDR3 coding sequence is TGTGCCAGCAGCCTGGGGGGGCTAGCGGACAACAATGAGCAGTTCTTC.

This clonotype was counted between two and nine times. Here the CDR3 DNA reads TGTGCCAGCATCCGCGCGGCTGGGAACAATGAGCAGTTCTTC. It translates to CASIRAAGNNEQFF. The V call is TRBV12-3 or TRBV12-4, the J call TRBJ2-1; D unresolved. V lost 7 bases, J lost 5 bases, and 15 bases lay in between. CDR3 length: 14 residues.

This clonotype was picked up many times. The chain combines TRBV4-1 with TRBJ2-7; 10 nucleotides agree with TRBD2. V shed 0 bases and J 2 bases; nucleotides not matched to a gene: 10. Looked up from germline, CDR1 is MGHRA and CDR2 is YSYEKL. The CDR3 is made up of 18 amino acids. The CDR3 is CASSQDRVASGSAYEQYF. The CDR3 nucleotides read TGCGCCAGCAGCCAAGATCGCGTGGCTAGCGGGAGTGCCTACGAGCAGTACTTC.

This clonotype was observed at least ten times. The chain joins TRBV6-1 to TRBJ1-2; 9 positions agree with TRBD1. V lost 4 bases and J lost 4; bases outside the gene matches: 13. The germline CDR1 and CDR2 sequences are MNHNS and SASEGT. The CDR3 totals 17 residues. In DNA, the CDR3 is TGTGCCAGCAGTGGATGGACAGGGGCCACGATTTTCTATGGCTACACCTTC. It translates to CASSGWTGATIFYGYTF.

The rearrangement links TRBV29-1 to TRBJ1-1; the D gene is possibly TRBD1 (5 bases). Germline values: CDR1 SQVTM, CDR2 ANQGSEA. This CDR3 contains 15 residues. Trimming stripped 5 bases from V and 2 bases from J, with 18 bases between. This chain's CDR3 is CSVRDGASPNTEAFF. DNA of the CDR3: TGCAGCGTTCGCGACGGGGCCTCACCCAACACTGAAGCTTTCTTT.

The CDR3 here is CASSWDTALGNTIYF. The CDR3 DNA follows: TGTGCCAGCAGCTGGGACACAGCTTTAGGAAACACCATATATTTT. V usage is TRBV7-9 and J usage is TRBJ1-3; a weak D match, TRBD1 (6 bases). The CDR3 is made up of 15 amino acids. The germline V gene encodes CDR1 SEHNR and CDR2 FQNEAQ (reference sequence). V shed 4 bases and J shed 4 bases, with 14 bases lying between them.

This clonotype was seen ten or more times. The rearrangement links TRBV6-2 or TRBV6-3 to TRBJ1-2; no reliable D call. CDR3 size: 14 residues. CDR1 is MNHEY, CDR2 SVGEGT, per germline. Trimming stripped 0 bases from V and 3 bases from J, with 8 bases between. The CDR3 reads CASSYSDGYYGYTF. The CDR3 nucleotides are TGTGCCAGCAGTTACTCGGACGGATACTATGGCTACACCTTC.

The V gene is TRBV4-1, the J gene TRBJ2-1; possible D gene TRBD2, 6 bases. CDR3 length equals 16 residues. The germline V gene encodes CDR1 MGHRA and CDR2 YSYEKL. Trimming took off 0 bases at V and 4 bases at J, with 13 bases between the two ends. Written as DNA, the CDR3 is TGCGCCAGCAGCCAAGATGCCAGCGGGCGATACAATGAGCAGTTCTTC. As protein: CASSQDASGRYNEQFF.

This clonotype was detected ten times or more. V gene TRBV4-1 combines with J gene TRBJ1-4; no firm D call. Trimming stripped 2 bases from V and 0 bases from J, with 16 bases between. CDR3 length: 18 amino acids. In germline, CDR1 is MGHRA, CDR2 YSYEKL. The CDR3 here is CASSQPRPAAATNEKLFF. In DNA form, the CDR3 reads TGCGCCAGCAGCCAACCCAGGCCGGCGGCAGCAACTAATGAAAAACTGTTTTTT.

This clonotype was observed many times. The CDR3, as DNA: TGCGCCAGCAGCTTGGCCGCGGCAGGGACTGAAGCTTTCTTT. Its protein product is CASSLAAAGTEAFF. The genes are TRBV5-1 and TRBJ1-1; possibly TRBD1 for D (5 bases). The CDR3 spans 14 residues. Germline CDR1 and CDR2: SGHRS and YFSETQ. V was shortened by 0 bases and J by 5 bases, with 11 bases between the two germline ends. The full variable domain, its missing parts supplied by reference TRBV5-1 and TRBJ1-1, is KAGVTQTPRYLIKTRGQQVTLSCSPISGHRSVSWYQQTPGQGLQFLFEYFSETQRNKGNFPGRFSGRQFSNSRSEMNVSTLELGDSALYLCASSLAAAGTEAFFGQGTRLTVV.

The chain combines TRBV9 with TRBJ1-6; TRBD1 is a possible D gene (5 bases). Trimming took 3 bases from V and 5 from J, leaving 9 bases between them. Germline CDR1 reads SGDLS; CDR2 reads YYNGEE. The CDR3 has 14 amino acids. Here the CDR3 reads CASSEGRNNSPLHF. The CDR3, as DNA: TGTGCCAGCAGCGAGGGGAGGAATAATTCACCCCTCCACTTT.